The sequence of this T cell receptor beta chain was determined in a study of T-cell reconstitution after alpha-beta-depleted transplantation in children. Library preparation (for TCRbeta) was performed with unique molecular identifiers. TCRdb re-derived calls from the PCR reads in MiXCR, one entry per CDR3 protein. The profile covers about 580,000 distinct CDR3 sequences, with 20% to 25% appearing a single time and roughly 15% taken by the ten largest. Study outcomes and limitations: The high TCRbeta diversity at day 60 in some patients came from surviving recipient T cells and thymic progenitors. Expanded clones from the graft, numbering several hundred, reportedly supplied alpha-beta T cells about two months after transplant.

This clonotype occurred many times. Its antigen remains unknown. This CDR3 comprises 15 residues. V was shortened by 10 bases and J by 2 bases, with 19 bases between the two germline ends. This specimen consisted of PBMCs, mostly from graft donor cells, obtained 360 days after TCRalphabeta/CD19-depleted stem cell transplant. The receptor comes from a boy younger than two who had a stem cell transplant for acute myeloid leukemia, so the T cells may come from the graft donor. V gene TRBV12-3 or TRBV12-4 combines with J gene TRBJ2-3, with D possibly being TRBD2 (5 bases). The chain's CDR3 is CATSERTGDTDTQYF. CDR3 bases: TGTGCCACATCGGAAAGGACCGGGGACACAGATACGCAGTATTTT.